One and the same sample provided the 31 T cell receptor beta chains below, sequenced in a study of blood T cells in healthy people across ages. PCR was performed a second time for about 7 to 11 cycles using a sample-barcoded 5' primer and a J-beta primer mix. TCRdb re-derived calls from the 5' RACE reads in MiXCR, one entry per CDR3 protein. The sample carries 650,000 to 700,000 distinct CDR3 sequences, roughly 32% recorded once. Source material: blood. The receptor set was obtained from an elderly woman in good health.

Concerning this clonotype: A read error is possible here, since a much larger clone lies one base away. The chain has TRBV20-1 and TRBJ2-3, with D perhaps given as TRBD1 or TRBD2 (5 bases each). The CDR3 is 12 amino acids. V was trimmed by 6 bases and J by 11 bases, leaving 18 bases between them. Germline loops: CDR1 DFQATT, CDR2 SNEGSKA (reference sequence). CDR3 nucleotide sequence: TGCAGTGCACATGTGATGGGGGTCCGGCAGTATTTT. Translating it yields CSAHVMGVRQYF.

This chain's CDR3 is CASSQSDGQTYEQYF. CDR3 coding DNA: TGCGCCAGCAGCCAATCGGACGGACAGACCTACGAGCAGTACTTC. This sequence joins TRBV4-1 and TRBJ2-7; the D gene is possibly TRBD1 (6 bases). The CDR3 sequence is 15 residues long. CDR1 and CDR2 from the germline V gene are MGHRA and YSYEKL. Trimming stripped 2 bases from V and 2 bases from J, with 13 bases between.

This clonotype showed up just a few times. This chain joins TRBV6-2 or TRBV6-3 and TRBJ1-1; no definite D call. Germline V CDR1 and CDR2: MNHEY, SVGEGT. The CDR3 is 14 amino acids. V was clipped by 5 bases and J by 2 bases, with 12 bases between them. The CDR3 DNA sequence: TGTGCCAGCAGTGCCTACCTGGTTAACACTGAAGCTTTCTTT. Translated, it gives CASSAYLVNTEAFF.

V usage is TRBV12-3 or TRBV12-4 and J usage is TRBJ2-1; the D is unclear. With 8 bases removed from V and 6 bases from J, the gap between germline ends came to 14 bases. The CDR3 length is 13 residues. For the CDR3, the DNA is TGTGCCAGCCAAAGGTCTCGAGTCAATGAGCAGTTCTTC. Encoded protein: CASQRSRVNEQFF.

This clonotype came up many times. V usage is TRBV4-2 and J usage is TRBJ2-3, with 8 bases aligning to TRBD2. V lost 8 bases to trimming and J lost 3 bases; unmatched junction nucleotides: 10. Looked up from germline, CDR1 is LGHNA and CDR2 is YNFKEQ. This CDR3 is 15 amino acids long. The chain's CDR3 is CASGHGGVRTDTQYF. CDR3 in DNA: TGTGCCAGCGGACACGGGGGGGTTAGAACAGATACGCAGTATTTT.

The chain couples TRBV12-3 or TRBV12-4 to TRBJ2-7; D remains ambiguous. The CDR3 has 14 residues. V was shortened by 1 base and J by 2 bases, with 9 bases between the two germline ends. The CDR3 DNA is TGTGCCAGCAGTTTAGAGAGAGCAGCCTACGAGCAGTACTTC. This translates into CASSLERAAYEQYF.

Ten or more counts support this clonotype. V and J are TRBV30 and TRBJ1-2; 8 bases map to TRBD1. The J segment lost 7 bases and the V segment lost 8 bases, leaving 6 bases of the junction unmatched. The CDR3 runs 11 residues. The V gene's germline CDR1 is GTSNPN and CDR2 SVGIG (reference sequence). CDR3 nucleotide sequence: TGTGCCGGGACAGGCCGGGGTGGCTACACCTTC. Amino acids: CAGTGRGGYTF.

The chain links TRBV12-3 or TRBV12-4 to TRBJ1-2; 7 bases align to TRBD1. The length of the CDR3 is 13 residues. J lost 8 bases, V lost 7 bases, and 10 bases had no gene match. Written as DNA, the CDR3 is TGTGCCAGCAAGATAGAGGGGGCGCCCGGCTACACCTTC. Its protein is CASKIEGAPGYTF.

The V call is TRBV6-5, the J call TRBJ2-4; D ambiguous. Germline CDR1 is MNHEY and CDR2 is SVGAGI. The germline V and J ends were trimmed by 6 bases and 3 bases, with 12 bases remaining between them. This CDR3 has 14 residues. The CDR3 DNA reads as TGTGCCAGCAGCTATGACGGAGTCAAAAACATTCAGTACTTC. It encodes CASSYDGVKNIQYF.

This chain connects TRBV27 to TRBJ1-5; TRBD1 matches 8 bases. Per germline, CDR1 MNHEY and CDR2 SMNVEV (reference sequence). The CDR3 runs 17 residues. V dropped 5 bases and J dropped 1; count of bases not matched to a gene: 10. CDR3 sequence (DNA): TGTGCCAGCAGTCCTCTCGGCAGGGGGCCAAGCAATCAGCCCCAGCATTTT. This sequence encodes CASSPLGRGPSNQPQHF.

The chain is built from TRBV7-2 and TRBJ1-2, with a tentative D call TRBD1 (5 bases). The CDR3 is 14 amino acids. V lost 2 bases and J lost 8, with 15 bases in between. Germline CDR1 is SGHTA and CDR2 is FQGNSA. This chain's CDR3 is CASSLTLGGGGYTF. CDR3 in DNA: TGTGCCAGCAGCTTAACGCTAGGCGGGGGGGGCTACACCTTC.

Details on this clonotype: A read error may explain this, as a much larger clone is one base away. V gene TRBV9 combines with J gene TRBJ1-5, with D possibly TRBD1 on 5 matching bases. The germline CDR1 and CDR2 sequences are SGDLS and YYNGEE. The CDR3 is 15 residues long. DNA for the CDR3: TGTGCCAGCAGCGTAGATCTGGGGACGGGTCAGCCCCGGCATTTT. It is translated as CASSVDLGTGQPRHF.

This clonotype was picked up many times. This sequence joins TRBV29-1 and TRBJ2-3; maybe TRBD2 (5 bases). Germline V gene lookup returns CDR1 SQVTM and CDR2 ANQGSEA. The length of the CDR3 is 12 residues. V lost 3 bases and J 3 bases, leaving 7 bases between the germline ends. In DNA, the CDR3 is TGCAGCGTTGATTCGGGAACAGATACGCAGTATTTT. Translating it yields CSVDSGTDTQYF.

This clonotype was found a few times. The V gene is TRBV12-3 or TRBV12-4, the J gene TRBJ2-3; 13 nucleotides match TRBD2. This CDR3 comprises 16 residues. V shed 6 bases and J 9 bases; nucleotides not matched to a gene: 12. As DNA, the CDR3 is TGTGCCAGCAGCCCAATGACTAGCGGGGGGCCCGTAACGCAGTATTTT. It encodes CASSPMTSGGPVTQYF.

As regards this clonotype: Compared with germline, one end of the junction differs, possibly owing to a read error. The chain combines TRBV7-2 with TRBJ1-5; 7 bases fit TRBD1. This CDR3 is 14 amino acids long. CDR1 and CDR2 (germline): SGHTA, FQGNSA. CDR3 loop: CVSSFPGRGQPQHF. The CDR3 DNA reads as TGTGTCAGCAGCTTCCCGGGCAGGGGGCAGCCCCAGCATTTT. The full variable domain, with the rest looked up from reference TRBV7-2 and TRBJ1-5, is GAGVSQSPSNKVTEKGKDVELRCDPISGHTALYWYRQSLGQGLEFLIYFQGNSAPDKSGLPSDRFSAERTGGSVSTLTIQRTQQEDSAVYLCVSSFPGRGQPQHFGDGTRLSIL.

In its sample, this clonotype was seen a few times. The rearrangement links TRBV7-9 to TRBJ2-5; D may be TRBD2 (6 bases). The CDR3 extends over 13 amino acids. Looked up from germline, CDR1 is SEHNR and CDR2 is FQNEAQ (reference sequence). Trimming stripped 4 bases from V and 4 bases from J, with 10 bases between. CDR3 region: CASSSRGAETQYF. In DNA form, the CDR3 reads TGTGCCAGCAGCTCCCGCGGGGCAGAGACCCAGTACTTC.

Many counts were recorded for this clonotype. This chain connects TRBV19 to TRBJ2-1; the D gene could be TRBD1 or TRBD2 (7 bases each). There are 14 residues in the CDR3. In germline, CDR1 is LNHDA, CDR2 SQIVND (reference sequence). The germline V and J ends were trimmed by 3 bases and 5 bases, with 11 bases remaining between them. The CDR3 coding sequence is TGTGCCAGTAGTATCAGGGGGGGGGACAATGAGCAGTTCTTC. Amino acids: CASSIRGGDNEQFF.

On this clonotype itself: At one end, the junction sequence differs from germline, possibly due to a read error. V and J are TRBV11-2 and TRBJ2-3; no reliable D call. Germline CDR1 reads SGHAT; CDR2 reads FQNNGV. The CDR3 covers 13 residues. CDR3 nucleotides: TGTGCCAGCAGCCAAGGAAGCACAGATACGCGGTATTTT. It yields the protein CASSQGSTDTRYF.

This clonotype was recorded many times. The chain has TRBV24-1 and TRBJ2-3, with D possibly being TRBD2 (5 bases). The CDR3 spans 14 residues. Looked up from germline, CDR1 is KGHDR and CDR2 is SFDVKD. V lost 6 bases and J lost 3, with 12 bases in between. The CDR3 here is CATSRGTGTDTQYF. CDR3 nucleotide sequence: TGTGCCACCAGTCGGGGTACGGGGACAGATACGCAGTATTTT.

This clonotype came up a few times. CDR3 sequence: CASSVEGAATYGYTF. The CDR3 DNA reads as TGTGCCAGCAGCGTAGAAGGAGCCGCGACCTATGGCTACACCTTC. The V gene is TRBV9, the J gene TRBJ1-2; D unresolved. Trimming left V 0 bases short and J 4 bases short, with 13 bases between. The CDR3 is 15 residues long. Germline V CDR1 and CDR2: SGDLS, YYNGEE.

Here the CDR3 DNA reads TGCGCCAGCAGCTGCTACGAGCAGGGGTCGGGTCAGCCCCAGCATTTT. This translates into CASSCYEQGSGQPQHF. V usage is TRBV5-1 and J usage is TRBJ1-5; D may be TRBD1 (6 bases). The CDR3 sequence is 16 residues long. Trimming left V 3 bases short and J 6 bases short, with 19 bases between. Germline CDR1 is SGHRS and CDR2 is YFSETQ.

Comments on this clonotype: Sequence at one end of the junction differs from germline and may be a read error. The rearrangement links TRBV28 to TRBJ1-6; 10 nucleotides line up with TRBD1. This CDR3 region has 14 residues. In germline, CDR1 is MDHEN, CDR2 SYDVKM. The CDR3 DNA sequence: TGTGCCGGCAGGACAGGGGGTTATAATTCACCCCTCCACTTT. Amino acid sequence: CAGRTGGYNSPLHF.

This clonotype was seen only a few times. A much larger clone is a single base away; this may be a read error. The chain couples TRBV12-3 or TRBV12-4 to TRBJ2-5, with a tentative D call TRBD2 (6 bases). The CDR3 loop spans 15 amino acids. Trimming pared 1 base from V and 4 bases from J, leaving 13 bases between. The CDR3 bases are TGTGCCAGCAGTTTAGTCCCCGTGGGAGGAGAGACCCAGTACTTC. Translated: CASSLVPVGGETQYF.

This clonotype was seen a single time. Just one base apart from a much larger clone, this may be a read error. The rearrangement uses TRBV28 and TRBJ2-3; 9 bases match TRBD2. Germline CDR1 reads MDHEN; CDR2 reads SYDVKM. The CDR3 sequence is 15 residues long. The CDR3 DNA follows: TGTGCCGGCAGTTCAAGCGGGGGGTTCACAGATACGCAGTATTTT. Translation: CAGSSSGGFTDTQYF.

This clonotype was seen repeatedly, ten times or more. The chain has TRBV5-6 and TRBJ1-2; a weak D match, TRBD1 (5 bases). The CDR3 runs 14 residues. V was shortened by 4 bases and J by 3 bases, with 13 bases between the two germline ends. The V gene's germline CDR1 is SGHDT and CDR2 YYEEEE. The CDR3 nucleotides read TGTGCCAGCAGCCCGCCGGGGCTTCACTATGGCTACACCTTC. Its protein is CASSPPGLHYGYTF. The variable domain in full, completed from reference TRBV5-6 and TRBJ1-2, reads DAGVTQSPTHLIKTRGQQVTLRCSPKSGHDTVSWYQQALGQGPQFIFQYYEEEERQRGNFPDRFSGHQFPNYSSELNVNALLLGDSALYLCASSPPGLHYGYTFGSGTRLTVV.

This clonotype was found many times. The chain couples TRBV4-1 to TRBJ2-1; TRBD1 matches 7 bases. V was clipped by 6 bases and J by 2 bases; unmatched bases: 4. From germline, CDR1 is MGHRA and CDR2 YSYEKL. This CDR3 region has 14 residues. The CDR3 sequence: CASRIGQAYNEQFF. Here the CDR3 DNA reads TGCGCCAGCAGGATCGGACAGGCCTACAATGAGCAGTTCTTC.

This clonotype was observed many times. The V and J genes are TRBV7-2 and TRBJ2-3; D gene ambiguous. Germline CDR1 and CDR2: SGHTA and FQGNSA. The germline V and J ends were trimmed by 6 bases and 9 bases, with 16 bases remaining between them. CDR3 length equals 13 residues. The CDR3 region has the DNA TGTGCCAGCAGTCGTAGAAGTAGAGAAACGCAGTATTTT. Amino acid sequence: CASSRRSRETQYF.

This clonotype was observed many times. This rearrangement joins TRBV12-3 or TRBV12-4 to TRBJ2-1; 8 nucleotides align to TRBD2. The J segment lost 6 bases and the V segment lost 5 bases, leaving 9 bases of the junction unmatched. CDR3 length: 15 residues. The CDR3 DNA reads TGTGCCAGCAGTGATAGCGGGGTAGGCTCCAATGAGCAGTTCTTC. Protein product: CASSDSGVGSNEQFF.

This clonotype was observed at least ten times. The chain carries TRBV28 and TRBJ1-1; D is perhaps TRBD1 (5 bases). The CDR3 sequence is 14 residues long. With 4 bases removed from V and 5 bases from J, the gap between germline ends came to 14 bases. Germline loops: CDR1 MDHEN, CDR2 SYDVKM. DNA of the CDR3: TGTGCCAGCAGTTACTCCGGGGGGAGGACTGAAGCTTTCTTT. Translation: CASSYSGGRTEAFF. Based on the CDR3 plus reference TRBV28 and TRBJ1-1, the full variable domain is DVKVTQSSRYLVKRTGEKVFLECVQDMDHENMFWYRQDPGLGLRLIYFSYDVKMKEKGDIPEGYSVSREKKERFSLILESASTNQTSMYLCASSYSGGRTEAFFGQGTRLTVV.

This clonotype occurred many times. The CDR3 nucleotides read TGTGCCAGCAGCTTAACCCCCAGCCGCACAGATACGCAGTATTTT. Translating gives CASSLTPSRTDTQYF. The chain uses TRBV7-3 and TRBJ2-3; no firm D call. This CDR3 has 15 residues. Per the germline V gene, CDR1 is SGHTA and CDR2 is FQGTGA. V was cut by 0 bases and J by 1 base, with 8 bases left in between.

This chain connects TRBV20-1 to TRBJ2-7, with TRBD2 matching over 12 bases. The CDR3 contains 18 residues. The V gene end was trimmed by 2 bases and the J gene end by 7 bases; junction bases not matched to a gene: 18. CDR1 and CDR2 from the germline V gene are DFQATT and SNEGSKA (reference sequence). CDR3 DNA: TGCAGTGCTAGATGGGCTAGCGGGGGGGCGGGGACCTACAATGAGCAGTACTTC. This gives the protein CSARWASGGAGTYNEQYF.